The rows below give T cell receptor beta chains drawn from one sample of a study of OX40 agonist ivuxolimab in advanced cancers. Using immunoSEQ multiplex PCR, the repertoire was profiled, and TCRdb retains in-frame clones only, with some absent. The sample includes roughly 35,000 clones, over 75% of them seen just once. This material consisted of CD4+ or CD8+ T cells sorted from blood, taken in a trial of the OX40 agonist ivuxolimab. The source of these receptors is an adult with an advanced solid tumor such as melanoma, head and neck, liver or kidney cancer. The CDR3 runs from the conserved cysteine through the conserved F or W. Fields, in order: CDR3 protein, CDR3 DNA, J gene, V gene, CDR3 length, D gene, clone size. The D gene is left open where the match is weak. Clone size is not always given. Where it is, it says once, few, many or a class for expanded clones.

CDR3aa: CSVLVADQETQYF; CDR3nt: TGCAGCGTCCTAGTGGCAGACCAAGAGACCCAGTACTTC; j_gene: TRBJ2-5; v_gene: TRBV29-1; len: 13; d_gene: -; abundance: once
CDR3aa: CSVVIGQNEQFF; CDR3nt: TGCAGCGTTGTCATTGGACAGAATGAGCAGTTCTTC; j_gene: TRBJ2-1; v_gene: TRBV29-1; len: 12; d_gene: -; abundance: -
CDR3aa: CASSGGTSGGARVDTGELFF; CDR3nt: TGTGCCAGCAGCGGCGGGACTAGCGGGGGGGCCCGGGTCGACACCGGGGAGCTGTTTTTT; j_gene: TRBJ2-2; v_gene: TRBV9; len: 20; d_gene: TRBD2; abundance: -
CDR3aa: CSVVPLEAFF; CDR3nt: TGCAGCGTTGTCCCATTGGAAGCTTTCTTT; j_gene: TRBJ1-1; v_gene: TRBV29-1; len: 10; d_gene: -; abundance: few
CDR3aa: CASRGQALSANYGYTF; CDR3nt: TGTGCCAGCAGGGGACAGGCTCTCTCAGCTAACTATGGCTACACCTTC; j_gene: TRBJ1-2; v_gene: TRBV2; len: 16; d_gene: TRBD1; abundance: -
CDR3aa: CASSPGQGLVEQYF; CDR3nt: TGTGCCAGCTCACCGGGACAGGGACTTGTCGAGCAGTACTTC; j_gene: TRBJ2-7; v_gene: TRBV18; len: 14; d_gene: TRBD1; abundance: -
CDR3aa: CASSYPRAGGIEQFF; CDR3nt: TGTGCCAGCAGTTACCCAAGAGCGGGGGGGATTGAGCAGTTCTTC; j_gene: TRBJ2-1; v_gene: TRBV6-6; len: 15; d_gene: TRBD2; abundance: -
CDR3aa: CASSLASGAYNEQFF; CDR3nt: TGTGCCAGCAGCTTAGCTTCCGGGGCCTACAATGAGCAGTTCTTC; j_gene: TRBJ2-1; v_gene: TRBV7-9; len: 15; d_gene: -; abundance: -
CDR3aa: CASSIPRDHEKLFF; CDR3nt: TGTGCCAGTAGTATCCCCAGGGATCACGAAAAACTGTTTTTT; j_gene: TRBJ1-4; v_gene: TRBV19; len: 14; d_gene: -; abundance: -
CDR3aa: CASSGQGRLSSYEQYF; CDR3nt: TGTGCCAGCAGTGGACAGGGACGTTTATCATCCTACGAGCAGTACTTC; j_gene: TRBJ2-7; v_gene: TRBV2; len: 16; d_gene: TRBD1; abundance: -
CDR3aa: CASSISSNQPQHF; CDR3nt: TGTGCCAGTAGTATATCATCCAATCAGCCCCAGCATTTT; j_gene: TRBJ1-5; v_gene: TRBV19; len: 13; d_gene: -; abundance: -
CDR3aa: CASSVGTVIYEQFF; CDR3nt: TGTGCCAGCAGTGTAGGGACAGTCATCTATGAGCAGTTCTTC; j_gene: TRBJ2-1; v_gene: TRBV6-1; len: 14; d_gene: TRBD1; abundance: few
CDR3aa: CASSYSISQPQHF; CDR3nt: TGTGCCAGCAGTTACTCGATAAGTCAGCCCCAGCATTTT; j_gene: TRBJ1-5; v_gene: TRBV6-5; len: 13; d_gene: -; abundance: -
CDR3aa: CASRTDWSSGNTIYF; CDR3nt: TGTGCCAGCAGGACGGACTGGAGCTCTGGAAACACCATATATTTT; j_gene: TRBJ1-3; v_gene: TRBV7-6; len: 15; d_gene: -; abundance: -
CDR3aa: CASSLTANTGELFF; CDR3nt: TGTGCCAGCAGTCTTACAGCGAACACCGGGGAGCTGTTTTTT; j_gene: TRBJ2-2; v_gene: TRBV11-3; len: 14; d_gene: -; abundance: -
CDR3aa: CASSFTQGYYEQYF; CDR3nt: TGTGCCAGCAGTTTCACCCAGGGCTACTACGAGCAGTACTTC; j_gene: TRBJ2-7; v_gene: TRBV6-5; len: 14; d_gene: -; abundance: once
CDR3aa: CASSSKRNTEAFF; CDR3nt: TGCGCCAGCAGCTCCAAACGGAACACTGAAGCTTTCTTT; j_gene: TRBJ1-1; v_gene: TRBV5-1; len: 13; d_gene: -; abundance: -
CDR3aa: CASSQAASTDTQYF; CDR3nt: TGTGCCAGCAGCCAAGCTGCTAGCACAGATACGCAGTATTTT; j_gene: TRBJ2-3; v_gene: TRBV14; len: 14; d_gene: -; abundance: -
CDR3aa: CASSLPGQVQTQYF; CDR3nt: TGTGCCAGCAGCTTACCAGGACAGGTTCAGACCCAGTACTTC; j_gene: TRBJ2-5; v_gene: TRBV7-7; len: 14; d_gene: TRBD1; abundance: -
CDR3aa: CASSLARGQGPIPYNSPLHF; CDR3nt: TGTGCCAGCAGCTTAGCGCGGGGACAGGGGCCTATCCCCTATAATTCACCCCTCCACTTT; j_gene: TRBJ1-6; v_gene: TRBV7-4; len: 20; d_gene: TRBD1; abundance: -